A selection of T cell receptor beta chains follows, all from one sample in a study of blood T cells in healthy people across ages. A single record per CDR3 protein comes from TCRdb applying MiXCR to the 5' RACE reads. The sample yields around 800,000 distinct CDR3 sequences, about half seen once. The sequencing input was blood. Receptor source: a man older than 75 in good health. The CDR3 runs from the conserved cysteine through the conserved F or W. D genes are given only for firm matches. Clone sizes are given selectively: once, few, many, or a class where the clone is expanded.

v_gene	j_gene	abundance	d_gene	CDR3nt	CDR3aa
TRBV2	TRBJ2-5	few	.	TGTGCCAGCAGTGAAGGGGCAGGGCGTGAGACCCAGTACTTC	CASSEGAGRETQYF
TRBV5-6	TRBJ2-3	.	.	TGTGCCAGCAGCCCCCCGTTCTTGGGGAACACAGATACGCAGTATTTT	CASSPPFLGNTDTQYF
TRBV7-2	TRBJ2-7	few	TRBD2	TGTGCCAGCAGCTTCAGCCGGACTAGCGGGAGCTCCTACGAGCAGTACTTC	CASSFSRTSGSSYEQYF
TRBV6-2/TRBV6-3	TRBJ2-1	.	TRBD2	TGTGCCAGCAGTTACGCGAGGGGACTAGCTAGGAATGAGCAGTTCTTC	CASSYARGLARNEQFF
TRBV7-2	TRBJ1-1	many	TRBD1	TGTGCCAGCAGCCCGAGACAGGGAAACACTGAAGCTTTCTTT	CASSPRQGNTEAFF
TRBV18	TRBJ1-5	.	TRBD1	TGTGCCAGCTCACCAAACAGGGGGGCGGGTCAGCCCCAGCATTTT	CASSPNRGAGQPQHF
TRBV30	TRBJ1-2	.	.	TGCGCCTGGAATACGGCAGTAAATGGGGCCTACACCTTC	CAWNTAVNGAYTF
TRBV7-2	TRBJ2-1	few	TRBD2	TGTGCCAGCAGCTTAGTATTTAGCGGGAGCTCCTACAATGAGCAGTTCTTC	CASSLVFSGSSYNEQFF
TRBV6-1	TRBJ2-7	.	.	TGTGCCAGCAGTGAAGCATCGGCGGGCTACGAGCAGTACTTC	CASSEASAGYEQYF
TRBV27	TRBJ1-1	.	.	TGTGCCAGCAGTTCGACTACAGGGTCTAGGCCTGAAGCTTTCTTT	CASSSTTGSRPEAFF
TRBV4-1	TRBJ2-5	few	.	TGCGCCAGCAGCCAAGAGGAGGGACTCGGTCCCCAGTACTTC	CASSQEEGLGPQYF
TRBV6-1	TRBJ1-3	.	.	TGTGCCAGCAGTGAAGGCGGCACAGTTGGAAACACCATATATTTT	CASSEGGTVGNTIYF
TRBV5-1	TRBJ2-5	few	TRBD2	TGCGCCAGCGGACTAGCGGGAGGGCCCCAAGAGACCCAGTACTTC	CASGLAGGPQETQYF
TRBV9	TRBJ2-1	.	TRBD2	TGTGCCAGCAGCGTAGGGGGGCGACTAGCGGGAGGTGTTTTTGACTCCTACAATGAGCAGTTCTTC	CASSVGGRLAGGVFDSYNEQFF
TRBV27	TRBJ2-6	.	.	TGTGCCAGCAGTTTGCAGGGGCTAGGGGCCAACGTCCTGACTTTC	CASSLQGLGANVLTF
TRBV5-5	TRBJ2-7	.	TRBD1	TGTGCCAGCAACCCGACAGGGGTCGAGCAGTACTTC	CASNPTGVEQYF
TRBV12-3/TRBV12-4	TRBJ2-7	.	.	TGTGCCAGCAGTAGGGACGGAGGCTACGAGCAGTACTTC	CASSRDGGYEQYF
TRBV11-3	TRBJ2-3	few	.	TGTGCCAGCACCCAAGGTACGGCCTCCACAGATACGCAGTATTTT	CASTQGTASTDTQYF
TRBV29-1	TRBJ2-7	many	TRBD1	TGCAGCGTGCGAACCCGGGACAGAGGATTTGACGAGCAGTACTTC	CSVRTRDRGFDEQYF
TRBV20-1	TRBJ2-1	many	TRBD2	TGCAGTGGTCCCCTAGCGGTACCTGAGCAGTTCTTC	CSGPLAVPEQFF
TRBV7-2	TRBJ2-1	.	TRBD2	TGTGCCAGCAGCTTAGCCGGGAGGGGTGATGAGCAGTTCTTC	CASSLAGRGDEQFF
TRBV20-1	TRBJ2-1	.	TRBD2	TGCAGTGCTCGCAGCGGGGAGAATGAGCAGTTCTTC	CSARSGENEQFF
TRBV12-3/TRBV12-4	TRBJ2-3	.	TRBD2	TGTGCCAGCACCTTTTCTAGCGGGGGTACAGATACGCAGTATTTT	CASTFSSGGTDTQYF
TRBV5-1	TRBJ2-3	few	.	TGCGCCAGCAGCTTGGCCGACAGAAGCACAGATACGCAGTATTTT	CASSLADRSTDTQYF
TRBV9	TRBJ2-7	.	.	TGTGCCAGCAGCCGAACCCAGACAGCCTCCTACGAGCAGTACTTC	CASSRTQTASYEQYF
TRBV28	TRBJ2-1	.	TRBD2	TGTGCCAGCAGTTTAATTTCACTAGCGGGGGGCCTCTACAATGAGCAGTTCTTC	CASSLISLAGGLYNEQFF
TRBV20-1	TRBJ2-7	.	TRBD2	TGCAGTGCCCAAGGACTAGCGGGGGACTCCTACGAGCAGTACTTC	CSAQGLAGDSYEQYF
TRBV5-1	TRBJ2-7	many	.	TGCGCCAGCAGCTTGCAAGGAGGGGGCTACGAGCAGTACTTC	CASSLQGGGYEQYF
TRBV5-6	TRBJ2-5	.	.	TGTGCCAGCAGCTTGAGTCGGAGGGAGACCCAGTACTTC	CASSLSRRETQYF
TRBV5-1	TRBJ2-7	few	.	TGCGCCAGCAGCTTGTATGTAGGCGTGGGCTCTTACGAGCAGTACTTC	CASSLYVGVGSYEQYF
TRBV9	TRBJ2-5	.	TRBD2	TGTGCCAGCAGCGTAGAGCAAGGACTAGCGGAGCAGGAGACCCAGTACTTC	CASSVEQGLAEQETQYF
TRBV6-1	TRBJ2-1	.	.	TGTGCCAGCAGTGAAAGACTTTACAATGAGCAGTTCTTC	CASSERLYNEQFF
TRBV27	TRBJ2-2	.	.	TGTGCCAGCAGCAAACAGGGCACAACAGCCTGGGACACCGGGGAGCTGTTTTTT	CASSKQGTTAWDTGELFF
TRBV7-3	TRBJ2-2	few	.	TGTGCCAGCAGCTTAATGATCGGGAACACCGGGGAGCTGTTTTTT	CASSLMIGNTGELFF
TRBV18	TRBJ2-5	few	.	TGTGCCAGCTCGCAAAACAAGGGGGAGACCCAGTACTTC	CASSQNKGETQYF
TRBV27	TRBJ2-6	.	.	TGTACCAGCAGTTTAAGGTTGGGCTCTGGGGCCAACGTCCTGACTTTC	CTSSLRLGSGANVLTF
TRBV29-1	TRBJ2-7	.	.	TGCAGCGTTGACCTGGGACTGTCCTACGAGCAGTACTTC	CSVDLGLSYEQYF
TRBV29-1	TRBJ2-7	.	.	TGCAGCGTTGCATCCCGACAGGCCTCCTACGAGCAGTACTTC	CSVASRQASYEQYF
TRBV20-1	TRBJ1-1	.	.	TGCAGTGCTAGAGACCCCCCGGGTGGGGAGAACACTGAAGCTTTCTTT	CSARDPPGGENTEAFF
TRBV9	TRBJ1-4	.	TRBD1	TGTGCCAGCAGCGCACGGAAGGACAGGGACGCTAATGAAAAACTGTTTTTT	CASSARKDRDANEKLFF
TRBV3-1	TRBJ2-7	.	TRBD2	TGTGCCAGCAGCCAAGTGGCTAGCGGGGGAGCCTACGAGCAGTACTTC	CASSQVASGGAYEQYF